Sequencing of this TCR beta chain was carried out in a study of shared T cell receptors in the human thymus (dated by TCRdb to the early 2020s). Regarding the study in general: The study investigated the way shared, self-reactive T-cell receptor alpha chains are produced in the human thymus.

This clone has only a few counts. No antigen is known for it. The record has no base qualities; no much larger clone is one base away. Library construction relied on the immunoSEQ multiplex PCR assay. The immuneACCESS repertoire file appears here via TCRdb, limited to in-frame rearrangements. These files lack a portion of the clones; in checked studies, under half of the deficit traces to unresolved V genes, and the cause of the others is not known. The sample records hundreds of thousands of clones, 87% of which are singletons. Roughly 0.0094% of the sample rests with the top ten. Its CDR3 holds 17 amino acids, cysteine through phenylalanine. Only CDR3 DNA remains: 51 bases, in frame from the first base. CDR1 and CDR2 are read off the germline V gene (reference sequence) as LNHNV and YYDKDF. V and J are trimmed by 5 bases and 5 bases, and the gene matches miss 12 bases of the junction. A further study also used this sample, focusing on human thymus T cells. The other study reports the following: Immunologically healthy infants undergoing open corrective cardiac surgery for congenital heart defects in Finland were used as donors. Thymus tissue was collected as surgical resects that were removed during corrective cardiac surgery. Usage of V and J gene segments appeared to be biased in both the thymic and the peripheral blood repertoires. Highly overlapping thymic TCR repertoires among unrelated individuals were reported in the related research. The study characterized TCR alpha and beta repertoires from under 10 infant thymus samples and a few related peripheral blood samples. The infant donors were roughly 7 to 244 days old, and the cohort included over five males and two females. Thymocytes were mechanically released from the tissue and were stored as pellets of roughly 9.5-30 million cells at -70 degrees C. A QIAsymphony instrument was used to extract genomic DNA from frozen cell pellets. The immunoSEQ multiplex PCR assay was used to amplify the TCRB and TCRAD loci from a standardized quantity of quality-controlled genomic DNA. Amplicons spanned the V(D)J region at a length sufficient to cover the CDR3 and identify V and J genes. The amplicons were sequenced on an Illumina platform via the commercial immunoSEQ service. Corrections for primer bias and sequencing errors followed previously described methods, while TCRAD and TCRB definitions were based on the IMGT database. Analysis of the repertoires was done with immunoSEQ Analyzer 3.0 and VDJTools and included basic statistics, V/J segment usage, diversity estimates, rarefaction and pairwise overlap. Diversity was estimated using the Chao1, ChaoE, Efron-Thisted, Shannon and inverse Simpson indices, and was also estimated on datasets down-sampled to the size of the smallest sample. For repertoire overlap, CDR3 nucleotide sequence, V gene and J gene had to match strictly, and clustering was done by Jaccard-based multidimensional scaling. On average, thymus samples yielded hundreds of thousands of unique TCRB clonotypes, whereas blood samples yielded about 84,000.

The clonotype originates from a boy in the first two years of life with a congenital heart defect. Donor details come from another sample of the same person, matched by shared clones. Recombination connected TRBV15 to TRBJ2-1, with 10 bases matching TRBD2. Material: thymocytes. In nucleotide form, the sequence is TGTGCCACCAGCCCACGGACTAGCGGAGTTCCCAACAATGAGCAGTTCTTC. Protein translation: CATSPRTSGVPNNEQFF.